This TCR beta chain was sequenced in a study of blood T cell repertoires in COVID-19. The table came from immunoSEQ multiplex PCR; TCRdb's copy has only in-frame clones and leaves some out. In the table there are about 120,000 clones, about 85% of which are singletons. The sample taken for sequencing was peripheral blood. The receptor comes from a man older than 75 with acute or convalescent COVID-19.

This CDR3 is CASSILWTSGGGELFF. The CDR3 nucleotides read TGTGCCAGTAGTATCCTGTGGACTAGCGGCGGCGGGGAGCTGTTTTTT. This chain joins TRBV19 and TRBJ2-2; 10 nucleotides agree with TRBD2. The length of the CDR3 is 16 residues. Germline CDR1 LNHDA, CDR2 SQIVND (reference sequence). Trimming cost V 3 bases and J 7 bases; bases outside gene matches: 8.